This record looks at one T cell receptor (beta chain) sequence and its context. These data come from a study of T cell changes during pregnancy in multiple sclerosis. CDR1 ENHRY and CDR2 SYGVKD come from the germline V gene. V dropped 0 bases and J dropped 9 bases, with 15 bases sitting between them. The CDR3 sequence is 15 residues long. Assay: immunoSEQ multiplex PCR; the TCRdb copy retains only in-frame clones and omits some. Seen here are 50,000 to 60,000 clones, roughly 90% observed once, and the top ten hold about 1.8%. The V call is TRBV10-3, the J call TRBJ1-3; D uncertain. Sequencing used peripheral blood, obtained after pregnancy. The receptor comes from a female donor with multiple sclerosis, enrolled in a pregnancy study. The CDR3 protein is CAISESVATVSTIYF. In DNA, the CDR3 is TGTGCCATCAGTGAGTCGGTTGCCACAGTAAGCACCATATATTTT.